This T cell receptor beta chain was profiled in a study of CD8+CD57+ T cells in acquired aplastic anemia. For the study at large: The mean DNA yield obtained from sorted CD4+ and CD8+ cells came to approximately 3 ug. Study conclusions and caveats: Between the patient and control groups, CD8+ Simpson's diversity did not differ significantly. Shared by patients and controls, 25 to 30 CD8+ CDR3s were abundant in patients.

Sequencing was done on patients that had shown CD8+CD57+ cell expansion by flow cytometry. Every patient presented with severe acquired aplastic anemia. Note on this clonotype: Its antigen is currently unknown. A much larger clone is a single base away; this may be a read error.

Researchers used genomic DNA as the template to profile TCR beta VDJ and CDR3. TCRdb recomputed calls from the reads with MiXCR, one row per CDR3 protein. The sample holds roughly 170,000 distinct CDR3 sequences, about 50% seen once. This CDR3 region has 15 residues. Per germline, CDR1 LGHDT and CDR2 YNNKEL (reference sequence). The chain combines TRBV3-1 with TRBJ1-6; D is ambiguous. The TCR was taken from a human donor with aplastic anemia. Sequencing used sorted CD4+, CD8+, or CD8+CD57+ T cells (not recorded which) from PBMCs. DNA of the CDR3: TGTGCCTGCAGCCAAGGCGGCAGGATAAATTCACCCCTCCACTTT. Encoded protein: CACSQGGRINSPLHF.